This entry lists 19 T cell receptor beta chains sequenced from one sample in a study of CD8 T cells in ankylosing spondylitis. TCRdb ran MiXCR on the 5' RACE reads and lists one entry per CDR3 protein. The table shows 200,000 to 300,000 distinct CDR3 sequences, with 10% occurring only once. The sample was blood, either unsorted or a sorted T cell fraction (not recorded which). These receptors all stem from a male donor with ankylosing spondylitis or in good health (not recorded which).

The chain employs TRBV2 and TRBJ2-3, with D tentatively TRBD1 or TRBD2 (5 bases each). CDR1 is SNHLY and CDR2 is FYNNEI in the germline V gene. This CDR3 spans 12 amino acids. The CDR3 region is CVRWDGTDTQYF. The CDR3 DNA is TGTGTCAGGTGGGACGGCACAGATACGCAGTATTTT.

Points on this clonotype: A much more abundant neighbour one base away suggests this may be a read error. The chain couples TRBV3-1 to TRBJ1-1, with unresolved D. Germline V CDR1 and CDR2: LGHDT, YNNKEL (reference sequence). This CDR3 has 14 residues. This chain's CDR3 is CASSPTVSATEVFF. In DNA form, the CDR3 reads TGTGCCAGCAGCCCCACGGTGTCGGCCACTGAAGTTTTCTTT.

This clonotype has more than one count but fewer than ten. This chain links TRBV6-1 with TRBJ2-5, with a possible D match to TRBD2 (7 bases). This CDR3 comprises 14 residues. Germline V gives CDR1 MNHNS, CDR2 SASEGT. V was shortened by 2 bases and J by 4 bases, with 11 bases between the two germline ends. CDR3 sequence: CASSERGGAETQYF. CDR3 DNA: TGTGCCAGCAGTGAAAGGGGGGGGGCAGAGACCCAGTACTTC.

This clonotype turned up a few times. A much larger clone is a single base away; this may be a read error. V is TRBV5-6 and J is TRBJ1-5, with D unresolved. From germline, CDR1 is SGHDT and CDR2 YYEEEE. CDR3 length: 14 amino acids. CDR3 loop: CVSSLGRNDQPQHF. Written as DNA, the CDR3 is TGTGTCAGCAGTTTGGGGAGGAACGATCAGCCCCAGCATTTT.

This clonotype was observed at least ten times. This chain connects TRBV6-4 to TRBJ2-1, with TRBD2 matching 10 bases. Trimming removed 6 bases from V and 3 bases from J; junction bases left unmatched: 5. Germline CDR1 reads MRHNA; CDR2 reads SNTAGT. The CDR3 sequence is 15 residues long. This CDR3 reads CASSPAGGVYNEQFF. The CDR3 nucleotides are TGTGCCAGCAGCCCAGCGGGGGGGGTCTACAATGAGCAGTTCTTC.

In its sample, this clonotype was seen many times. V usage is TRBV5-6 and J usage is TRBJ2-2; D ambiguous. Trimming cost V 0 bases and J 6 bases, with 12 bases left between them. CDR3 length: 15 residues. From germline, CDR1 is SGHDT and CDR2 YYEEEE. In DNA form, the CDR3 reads TGTGCCAGCAGCTTGGGGCCACTCGTGGCCGGGGAGCTGTTTTTT. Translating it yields CASSLGPLVAGELFF.

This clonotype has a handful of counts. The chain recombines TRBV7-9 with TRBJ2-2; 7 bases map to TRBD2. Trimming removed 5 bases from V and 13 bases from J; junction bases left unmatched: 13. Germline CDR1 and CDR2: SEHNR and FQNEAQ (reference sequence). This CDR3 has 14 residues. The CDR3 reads CASSLDPPGLMLFF. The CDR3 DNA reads TGTGCCAGCAGCCTGGATCCACCGGGACTAATGCTGTTTTTT.

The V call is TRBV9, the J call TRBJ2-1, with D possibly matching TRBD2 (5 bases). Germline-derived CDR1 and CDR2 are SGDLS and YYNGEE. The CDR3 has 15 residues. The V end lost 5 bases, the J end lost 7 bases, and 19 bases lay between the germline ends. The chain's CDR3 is CASSGDKTTLNEQFF. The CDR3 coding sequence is TGTGCCAGCAGTGGGGATAAGACTACCCTTAATGAGCAGTTCTTC.

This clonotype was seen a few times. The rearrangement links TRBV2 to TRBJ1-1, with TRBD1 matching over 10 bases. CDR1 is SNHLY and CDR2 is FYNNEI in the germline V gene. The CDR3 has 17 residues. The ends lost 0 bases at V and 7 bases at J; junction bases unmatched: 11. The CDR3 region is CASSEAWTGGVEGEAFF. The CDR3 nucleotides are TGTGCCAGCAGTGAAGCCTGGACAGGGGGTGTGGAAGGTGAAGCTTTCTTT. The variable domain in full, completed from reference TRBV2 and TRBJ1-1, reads EPEVTQTPSHQVTQMGQEVILRCVPISNHLYFYWYRQILGQKVEFLVSFYNNEISEKSEIFDDQFSVERPDGSNFTLKIRSTKLEDSAMYFCASSEAWTGGVEGEAFFGQGTRLTVV.

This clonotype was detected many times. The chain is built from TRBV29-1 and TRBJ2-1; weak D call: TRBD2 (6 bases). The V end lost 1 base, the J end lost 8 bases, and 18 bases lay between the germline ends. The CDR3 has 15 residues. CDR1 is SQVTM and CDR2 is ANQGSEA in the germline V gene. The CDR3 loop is CSVEGVTRASDEQFF. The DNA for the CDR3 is TGCAGCGTTGAAGGCGTGACTAGGGCCTCGGATGAGCAGTTCTTC.

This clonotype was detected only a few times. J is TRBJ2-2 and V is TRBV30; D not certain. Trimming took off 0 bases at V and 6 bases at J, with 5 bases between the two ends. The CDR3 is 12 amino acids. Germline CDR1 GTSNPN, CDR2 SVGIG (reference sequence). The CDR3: CAWSVPPGELFF. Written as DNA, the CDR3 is TGTGCCTGGAGTGTACCCCCCGGGGAGCTGTTTTTT.

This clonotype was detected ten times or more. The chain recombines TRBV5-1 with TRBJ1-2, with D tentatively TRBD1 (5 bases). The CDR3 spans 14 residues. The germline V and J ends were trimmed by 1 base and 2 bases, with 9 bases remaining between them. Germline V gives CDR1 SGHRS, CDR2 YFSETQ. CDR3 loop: CASSLSGANYGYTF. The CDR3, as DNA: TGCGCCAGCAGCTTGTCCGGGGCCAACTATGGCTACACCTTC.

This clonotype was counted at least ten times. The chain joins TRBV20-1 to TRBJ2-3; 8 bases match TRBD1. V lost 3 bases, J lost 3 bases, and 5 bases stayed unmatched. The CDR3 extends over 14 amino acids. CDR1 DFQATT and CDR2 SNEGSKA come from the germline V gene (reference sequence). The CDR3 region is CSASRTGRTDTQYF. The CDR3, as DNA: TGCAGTGCTAGCAGGACAGGGAGGACAGATACGCAGTATTTT.

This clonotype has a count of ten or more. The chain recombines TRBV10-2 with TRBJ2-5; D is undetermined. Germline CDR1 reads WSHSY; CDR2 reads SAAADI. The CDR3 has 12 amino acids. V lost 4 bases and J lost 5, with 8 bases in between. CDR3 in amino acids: CASSAVGETQYF. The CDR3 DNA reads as TGCGCCAGCAGTGCTGTGGGGGAGACCCAGTACTTC.

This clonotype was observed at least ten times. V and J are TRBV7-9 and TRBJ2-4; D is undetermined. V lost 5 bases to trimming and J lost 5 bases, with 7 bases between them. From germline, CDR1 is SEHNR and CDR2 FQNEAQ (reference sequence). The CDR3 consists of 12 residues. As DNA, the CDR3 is TGTGCCAGCAGCCCCCCCGAAAACATTCAGTACTTC. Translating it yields CASSPPENIQYF.

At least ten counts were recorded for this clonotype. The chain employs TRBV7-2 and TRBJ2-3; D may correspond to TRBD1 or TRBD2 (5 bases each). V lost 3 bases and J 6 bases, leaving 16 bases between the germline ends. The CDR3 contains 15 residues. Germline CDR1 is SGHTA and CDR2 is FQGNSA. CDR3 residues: CASSFRDGPYDTQYF. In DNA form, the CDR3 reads TGTGCCAGCAGCTTCCGGGACGGTCCATATGATACGCAGTATTTT. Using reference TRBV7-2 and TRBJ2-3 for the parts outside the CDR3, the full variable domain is GAGVSQSPSNKVTEKGKDVELRCDPISGHTALYWYRQSLGQGLEFLIYFQGNSAPDKSGLPSDRFSAERTGGSVSTLTIQRTQQEDSAVYLCASSFRDGPYDTQYFGPGTRLTVL.

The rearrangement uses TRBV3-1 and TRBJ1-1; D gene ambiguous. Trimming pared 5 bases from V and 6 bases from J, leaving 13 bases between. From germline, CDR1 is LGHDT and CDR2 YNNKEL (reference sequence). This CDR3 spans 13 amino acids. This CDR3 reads CASSFRGGAEAFF. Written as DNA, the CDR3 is TGTGCCAGCAGCTTCCGCGGTGGGGCTGAAGCTTTCTTT.

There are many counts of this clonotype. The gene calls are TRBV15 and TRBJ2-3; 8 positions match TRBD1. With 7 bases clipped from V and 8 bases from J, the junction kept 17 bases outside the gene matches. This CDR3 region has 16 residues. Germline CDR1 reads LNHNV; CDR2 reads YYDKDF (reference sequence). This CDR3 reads CATTKAGGLSTGTQYF. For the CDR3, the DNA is TGTGCCACCACCAAGGCAGGGGGCTTATCCACGGGTACGCAGTATTTT.

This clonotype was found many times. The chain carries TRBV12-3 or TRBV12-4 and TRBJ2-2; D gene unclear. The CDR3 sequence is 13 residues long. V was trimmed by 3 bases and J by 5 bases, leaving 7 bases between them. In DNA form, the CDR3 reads TGTGCCAGCAGTTTTCTCGGGACCGGGGAGCTGTTTTTT. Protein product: CASSFLGTGELFF.